This T cell receptor beta chain was retrieved from a study of CD8 T cells in ankylosing spondylitis. Study outcomes and limitations: There was a TCR beta motif, made of several highly homologous variants, that appeared characteristic of ankylosing spondylitis blood. Certain motif variants had earlier been reported in reactive arthritis synovial fluid and blood. Disease-linked clones reportedly concentrated significantly in matched ankylosing spondylitis synovial fluid. Disease-linked clones had a CD8+ phenotype and relatively low frequency in peripheral blood.

This CDR3 is 15 amino acids long. Germline CDR1 is SGHRS and CDR2 is YFSETQ. V dropped 4 bases and J dropped 2 bases, with 12 bases sitting between them. Making the TCR beta libraries involved quantitative 5'-RACE with molecular barcodes. TCRdb redid the calling of the 5' RACE reads with MiXCR, one entry per CDR3 protein. The sample consists of fewer than 550,000 distinct CDR3 sequences, roughly 5.2% of them appearing once. This clonotype was seen at least ten times. Its target is not known. The chain uses TRBV5-1 and TRBJ2-2; D gene unclear. This clonotype was obtained from a male donor with ankylosing spondylitis. Sequenced sample: blood, either unsorted or a sorted T cell fraction (not recorded which). The CDR3 protein is CASSRNRANTGELFF. CDR3 nucleotides: TGCGCCAGCAGCCGGAACAGAGCAAACACCGGGGAGCTGTTTTTT.